The present T cell receptor (beta chain) was sequenced within a study of T-cell reconstitution after alpha-beta-depleted transplantation in children. The study, taken as a whole, reports: As was reported, about two months after transplant, alpha-beta T cells came from several hundred expanded graft clones.

V gave up 8 bases and J gave up 4 bases; unmatched junction bases: 5. CDR3 length equals 12 residues. Germline CDR1 KGHSH, CDR2 LQKENI. This clonotype came up many times. Its cognate antigen is unknown. The TCRbeta library was prepared with unique molecular identifiers. Each CDR3 protein is one row after TCRdb ran MiXCR on the PCR reads. This table holds about 170,000 distinct CDR3 sequences, around 10% found once. The sequences come from PBMCs, collected before TCRalphabeta/CD19-depleted stem cell transplant. The sequence was collected from a boy between 2 and 10 years old with acute myeloid leukemia, due to receive a stem cell transplant. The chain uses TRBV18 and TRBJ2-7; 7 bases are a match to TRBD1. CDR3 coding DNA: TGTGCCAGCAAGGGGGCTATGTACGAGCAGTACTTC. Translation gives CASKGAMYEQYF.